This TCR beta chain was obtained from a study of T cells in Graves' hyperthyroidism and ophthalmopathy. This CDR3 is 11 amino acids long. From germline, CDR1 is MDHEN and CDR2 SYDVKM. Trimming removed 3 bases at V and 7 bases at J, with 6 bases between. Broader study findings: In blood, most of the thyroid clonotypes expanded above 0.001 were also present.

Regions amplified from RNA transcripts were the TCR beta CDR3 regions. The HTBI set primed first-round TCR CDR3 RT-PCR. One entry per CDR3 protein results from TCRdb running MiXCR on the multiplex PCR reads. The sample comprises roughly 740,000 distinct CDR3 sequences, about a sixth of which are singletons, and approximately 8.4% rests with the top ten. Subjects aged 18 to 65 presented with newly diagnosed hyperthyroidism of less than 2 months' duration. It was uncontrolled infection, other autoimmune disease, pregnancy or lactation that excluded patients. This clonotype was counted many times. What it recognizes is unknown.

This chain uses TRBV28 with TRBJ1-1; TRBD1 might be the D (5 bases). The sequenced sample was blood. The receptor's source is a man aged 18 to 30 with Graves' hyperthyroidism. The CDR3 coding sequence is TGTGCCAGCAGTTTCAGGGTTGAAGCTTTCTTT. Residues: CASSFRVEAFF.